Below, 12 T cell receptor beta chains from the same sample are listed, as sequenced in a study of control samples from healthy donors and cancer patients. Repertoires were generated with immunoSEQ multiplex PCR, while TCRdb's copy carries only in-frame clones and drops some. The sample has around 110,000 clones; 80% to 90% are singletons. Sequenced: PBMCs. The receptors here all came from a woman in her forties or fifties with colorectal cancer.

The chain joins TRBV7-8 to TRBJ2-2; 8 bases map to TRBD1. CDR1 and CDR2 (germline): SGHVS, FQNEAQ. The CDR3 loop spans 15 amino acids. Trimming cost V 6 bases and J 4 bases; bases outside gene matches: 7. Here the CDR3 DNA reads TGTGCCAGCAGAGCGCAGGGGGCCCTCACCGGGGAGCTGTTTTTT. Translating it yields CASRAQGALTGELFF.

The chain recombines TRBV6-4 with TRBJ1-6, with D hard to call. The CDR3 has 14 amino acids. Trimming stripped 5 bases from V and 0 bases from J, with 5 bases between. CDR1 is MRHNA and CDR2 is SNTAGT in the germline V gene. CDR3: CASSPGSYNSPLHF. The CDR3 DNA reads as TGTGCCAGCAGTCCCGGCTCCTATAATTCACCCCTCCACTTT.

This clone was picked up one time. J is TRBJ1-2 and V is TRBV3-1 (or the pseudogene TRBV3-2), with TRBD1 matching over 7 bases. This CDR3 has 14 amino acids. V shed 0 bases and J 2 bases; nucleotides not matched to a gene: 0. Germline V gene sequence: CDR1 LGHDT, CDR2 YNNKEL (reference sequence). The chain's CDR3 is CASSQEQGNYGYTF. CDR3 nucleotides: TGTGCCAGCAGCCAAGAACAGGGGAACTATGGCTACACCTTC.

This chain links TRBV19 with TRBJ2-7; tentative D call: TRBD2 (5 bases). V dropped 2 bases and J dropped 12 bases, with 11 bases sitting between them. CDR1 is LNHDA and CDR2 is SQIVND in the germline V gene (reference sequence). The CDR3 consists of 11 residues. CDR3 loop: CASSISGSPYF. The CDR3 DNA follows: TGTGCCAGTAGTATATCGGGGTCTCCGTACTTC. The whole variable domain, remainder taken from reference TRBV19 and TRBJ2-7, is DGGITQSPKYLFRKEGQNVTLSCEQNLNHDAMYWYRQDPGQGLRLIYYSQIVNDFQKGDIAEGYSVSREKKESFPLTVTSAQKNPTAFYLCASSISGSPYFGPGTRLTVT.

V and J are TRBV15 and TRBJ1-1, with unresolved D. This CDR3 has 12 amino acids. Between the trimmed V and J ends, which lost 5 bases and 7 bases, there was a span of 11 bases. Germline CDR1 and CDR2: LNHNV and YYDKDF (reference sequence). The CDR3 DNA is TGTGCCACCAGCCCCTTGTGGGGTGAAGCTTTCTTT. Translating gives CATSPLWGEAFF. The full variable domain, completed using reference TRBV15 and TRBJ1-1, is DAMVIQNPRYQVTQFGKPVTLSCSQTLNHNVMYWYQQKSSQAPKLLFHYYDKDFNNEADTPDNFQSRRPNTSFCFLDIRSPGLGDTAMYLCATSPLWGEAFFGQGTRLTVV.

This clone was picked up one time. This chain links TRBV10-3 with TRBJ1-1; D is possibly TRBD1 (6 bases). Trimming took off 6 bases at V and 1 base at J, with 18 bases between the two ends. Germline CDR1 ENHRY, CDR2 SYGVKD. CDR3 length equals 16 residues. The CDR3 reads CAIRTGADRGNTEAFF. CDR3 DNA: TGTGCCATCAGGACGGGAGCGGACAGAGGGAACACTGAAGCTTTCTTT.

The sample holds one count of this clone. The CDR3 here is CASSIRAVSSPLHF. CDR3 DNA: TGTGCCAGTAGTATCAGGGCAGTATCTTCACCCCTCCACTTT. The rearrangement uses TRBV19 and TRBJ1-6; TRBD1 might be the D (5 bases). Per the germline V gene, CDR1 is LNHDA and CDR2 is SQIVND (reference sequence). Trimming took 3 bases from V and 9 from J, leaving 12 bases between them. This CDR3 has 14 amino acids.

The chain employs TRBV7-6 and TRBJ2-3; 12 nucleotides agree with TRBD2. The V gene end was trimmed by 1 base and the J gene end by 4 bases; junction bases not matched to a gene: 3. CDR1 is SGHVS, CDR2 FNYEAQ, per germline. CDR3 size: 16 residues. The CDR3 reads CASSLGRLAGADTQYF. In nucleotides, the CDR3 is TGTGCCAGCAGCTTAGGTCGACTAGCGGGAGCAGATACGCAGTATTTT. Full variable domain (outside the CDR3, taken from reference TRBV7-6 and TRBJ2-3): GAGVSQSPRYKVTKRGQDVALRCDPISGHVSLYWYRQALGQGPEFLTYFNYEAQQDKSGLPNDRFSAERPEGSISTLTIQRTEQRDSAMYRCASSLGRLAGADTQYFGPGTRLTVL.

This chain uses TRBV29-1 with TRBJ1-1; weak D call: TRBD1 (6 bases). The CDR3 is 15 amino acids. Germline V lookup: CDR1 SQVTM, CDR2 ANQGSEA. Trimming removed 7 bases from V and 4 bases from J, with 22 bases in between. The CDR3 nucleotides read TGCAGCGGCATATCCGGGACATATATAGGCACTGAAGCTTTCTTT. Translated: CSGISGTYIGTEAFF.

The CDR3 bases are TGTGCCAGCAGCCTGACTGGCGGCTTCACAGATACGCAGTATTTT. This encodes CASSLTGGFTDTQYF. The V call is TRBV9, the J call TRBJ2-3; D gene uncertain. Germline V gene sequence: CDR1 SGDLS, CDR2 YYNGEE. The CDR3 sequence is 15 residues long. V lost 4 bases and J 2 bases, leaving 14 bases between the germline ends.

This CDR3 reads CSVEANYEQYF. The CDR3 DNA reads TGCAGCGTTGAAGCCAACTACGAGCAGTACTTC. V is TRBV29-1 and J is TRBJ2-7; no clear D. The CDR3 is 11 residues long. CDR1 and CDR2 (germline): SQVTM, ANQGSEA. Trimming took off 1 base at V and 3 bases at J, with 4 bases between the two ends.

The rearrangement links TRBV6-1 to TRBJ2-3; perhaps TRBD2 as D (6 bases). The V gene's germline CDR1 is MNHNS and CDR2 SASEGT. The CDR3 spans 15 residues. V was cut by 3 bases and J by 1 base, with 11 bases left in between. The CDR3 here is CASSDPPSGTDTQYF. DNA for the CDR3: TGTGCCAGCAGTGATCCTCCTAGCGGCACAGATACGCAGTATTTT.